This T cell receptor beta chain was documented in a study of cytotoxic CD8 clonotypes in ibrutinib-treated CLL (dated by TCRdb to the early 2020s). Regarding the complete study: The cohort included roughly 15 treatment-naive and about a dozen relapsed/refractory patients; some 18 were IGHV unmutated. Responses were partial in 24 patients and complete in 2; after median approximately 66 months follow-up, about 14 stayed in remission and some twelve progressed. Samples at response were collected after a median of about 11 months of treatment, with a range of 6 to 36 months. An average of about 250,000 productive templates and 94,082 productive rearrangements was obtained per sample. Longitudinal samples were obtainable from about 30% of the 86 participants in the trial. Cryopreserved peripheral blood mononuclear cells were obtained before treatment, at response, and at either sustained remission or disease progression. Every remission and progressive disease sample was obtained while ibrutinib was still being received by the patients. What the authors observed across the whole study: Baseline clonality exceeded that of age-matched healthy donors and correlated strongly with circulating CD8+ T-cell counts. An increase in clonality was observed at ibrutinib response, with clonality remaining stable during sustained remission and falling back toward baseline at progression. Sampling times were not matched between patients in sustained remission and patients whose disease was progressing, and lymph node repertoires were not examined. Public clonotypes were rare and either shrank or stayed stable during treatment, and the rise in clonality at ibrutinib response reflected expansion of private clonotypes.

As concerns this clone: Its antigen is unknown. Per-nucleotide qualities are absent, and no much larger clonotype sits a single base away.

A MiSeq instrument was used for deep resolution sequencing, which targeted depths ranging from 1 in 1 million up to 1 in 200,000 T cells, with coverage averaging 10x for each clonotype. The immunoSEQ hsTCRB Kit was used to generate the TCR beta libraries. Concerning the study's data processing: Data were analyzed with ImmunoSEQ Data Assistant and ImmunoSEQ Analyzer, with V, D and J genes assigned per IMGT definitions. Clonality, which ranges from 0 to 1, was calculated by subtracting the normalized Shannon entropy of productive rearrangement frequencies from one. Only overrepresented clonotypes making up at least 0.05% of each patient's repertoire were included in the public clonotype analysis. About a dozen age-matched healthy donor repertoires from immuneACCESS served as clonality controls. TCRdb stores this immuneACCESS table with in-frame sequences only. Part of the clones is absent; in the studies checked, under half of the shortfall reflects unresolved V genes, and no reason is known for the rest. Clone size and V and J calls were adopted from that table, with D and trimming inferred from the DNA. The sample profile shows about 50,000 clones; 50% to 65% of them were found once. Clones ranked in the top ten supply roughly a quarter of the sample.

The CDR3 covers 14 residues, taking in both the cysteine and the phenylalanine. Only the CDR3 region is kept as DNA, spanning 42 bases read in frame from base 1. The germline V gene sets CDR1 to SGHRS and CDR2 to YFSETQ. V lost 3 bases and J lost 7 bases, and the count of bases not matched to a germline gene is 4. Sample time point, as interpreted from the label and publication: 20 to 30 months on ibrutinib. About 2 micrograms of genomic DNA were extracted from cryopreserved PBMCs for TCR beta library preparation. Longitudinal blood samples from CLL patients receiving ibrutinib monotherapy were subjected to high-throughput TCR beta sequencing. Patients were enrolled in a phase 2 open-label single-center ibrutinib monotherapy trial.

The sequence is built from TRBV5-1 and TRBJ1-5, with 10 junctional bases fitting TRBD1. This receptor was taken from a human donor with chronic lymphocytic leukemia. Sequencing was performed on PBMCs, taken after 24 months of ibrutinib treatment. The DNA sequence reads TGCGCCAGCAGCTACGGGACAGGGGACCAGCCCCAGCATTTT. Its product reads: CASSYGTGDQPQHF.